The 32 T cell receptor beta chains below were found in one sample sequenced in a study of blood T cells in healthy people across ages (dated by TCRdb to between 2014 and 2017). The library came from 5' RACE. Sequencing instrument: Illumina HiSeq 2500. A second PCR of about 6 to 12 cycles was run with a J-beta primer mix and a sample-barcoded 5' primer. TCRdb handled the public reads itself, with Q25 trimming in fastp and clone calling in MiXCR, and kept productive beta chains. CDR3 protein duplicates are merged, each entry listing the most common genes and DNA. The sample data list 700,000 to 900,000 distinct CDR3 sequences, and 20% to 30% of these were observed just once. About 3% of the sample is in the top ten clones. These data were likewise used in another study, on T cells of mothers and their children.

Specimen: blood. These receptors originate from a boy aged 5-17 years in good health.

Only a few counts were recorded for this clonotype. The rearrangement uses TRBV12-3 or TRBV12-4 and TRBJ2-5; 10 nucleotides match TRBD1. The last part of the DNA fits TRBJ2-7 better; the J call may be wrong. The CDR3 runs to 15 residues. The CDR3 here is CASSSSGTGEDEQYF. The CDR3 coding sequence is TGTGCCAGCAGTTCCTCCGGGACAGGGGAAGACGAGCAGTACTTC.

This sequence joins TRBV20-1 and TRBJ2-2, with 7 bases lining up with TRBD1. The CDR3 extends over 15 amino acids. The V and J ends lost 6 bases and 6 bases, in that order; junction bases with no gene match: 13. Per the germline V gene, CDR1 is DFQATT and CDR2 is SNEGSKA (reference sequence). In DNA form, the CDR3 reads TGCAGTGCCCTCTTCAAGACAGGGTACGCCGGGGAGCTGTTTTTT. Translation gives CSALFKTGYAGELFF.

The chain links TRBV12-3 or TRBV12-4 to TRBJ2-4, with a weak D call TRBD2 (7 bases). This CDR3 region has 13 residues. The V gene lost 3 bases and the J gene lost 5 bases, with 8 bases spanning the gap. The CDR3 loop is CASSFGGQNIQYF. The CDR3 nucleotides are TGTGCCAGCAGTTTCGGGGGGCAAAACATTCAGTACTTC.

This clonotype was counted a few times. The chain has TRBV7-2 and TRBJ2-5; TRBD1 agrees at 9 bases. Gene TRBJ2-7 matches the end of the DNA better, so the J call may be wrong. Germline values: CDR1 SGHTA, CDR2 FQGNSA. The CDR3 is 14 amino acids. CDR3 region: CASSLDGQGNEQYF. The CDR3 DNA reads TGTGCCAGCAGCTTAGACGGACAGGGGAACGAGCAGTACTTC.

In this sample, this clonotype turned up a few times. One end of the junction is discordant with germline, which a read error may explain. This chain uses TRBV2 with TRBJ1-1; D gene unclear. Germline V gives CDR1 SNHLY, CDR2 FYNNEI. The CDR3 runs 13 residues. The CDR3 nucleotides are TGTGCCAGCAGTGCAAACAAGAACACTGAAGCTCTCTTT. Translation: CASSANKNTEALF.

This clonotype has just one count. The chain is built from TRBV18 and TRBJ1-1, with 7 bases lining up with TRBD1. The germline gives CDR1 KGHSH, CDR2 LQKENI. The CDR3 sequence is 15 residues long. V lost 3 bases, J lost 8 bases, and 12 bases stayed unmatched. CDR3 protein: CASSPTIYTGDEAFF. The DNA of the CDR3 is TGTGCCAGCTCACCGACAATTTACACAGGGGACGAAGCTTTCTTT.

The V gene is TRBV5-1, the J gene TRBJ2-2; 10 nucleotides line up with TRBD2. The CDR3 contains 15 residues. Germline CDR1 reads SGHRS; CDR2 reads YFSETQ. With V trimmed by 6 bases and J by 6 bases, 8 bases remained unmatched. CDR3 amino acids: CASNIAGGRAGELFF. CDR3 bases: TGCGCCAGCAACATAGCGGGGGGCCGCGCCGGGGAGCTGTTTTTT.

J is TRBJ2-3 and V is TRBV7-2, with 10 bases that match TRBD2. The CDR3 runs to 16 residues. The V gene's germline CDR1 is SGHTA and CDR2 FQGNSA. Losses at the gene ends were 5 bases for V and 5 bases for J; bases not matched to a gene: 10. CDR3 DNA sequence: TGTGCCAGCAGCGCCTTACTAGCGGGATATGGAGATACGCAGTATTTT. Translating gives CASSALLAGYGDTQYF.

This clonotype was observed a few times. The chain is built from TRBV6-1 and TRBJ1-6; 8 bases match TRBD1. With 4 bases clipped from V and 7 bases from J, the junction kept 6 bases outside the gene matches. Germline CDR1 is MNHNS and CDR2 is SASEGT. CDR3 size: 15 residues. CDR3 sequence (DNA): TGTGCCAGCAGTGTCCCAGGACAGGGCAATTCACCCCTCCACTTT. Amino acids: CASSVPGQGNSPLHF.

Turning to this clonotype: At one end the junction does not follow the germline gene, possibly because of a read error. The V gene is TRBV29-1, the J gene TRBJ1-1; no clear D gene. Per the germline V gene, CDR1 is SQVTM and CDR2 is ANQGSEA. The CDR3 runs 12 residues. DNA of the CDR3: TGCAGCGTCTACGGAGGGAACACTGAGGCTTTCTTT. It encodes CSVYGGNTEAFF.

The chain combines TRBV3-1 with TRBJ2-4; D might be TRBD2 (5 bases). Germline CDR1 and CDR2: LGHDT and YNNKEL (reference sequence). This CDR3 region has 18 residues. The V gene lost 4 bases and the J gene lost 2 bases, with 21 bases spanning the gap. CDR3 DNA: TGTGCCAGCAGCCCCGCCTGGGATCCTAGAGGGTCCAAAAACATTCAGTACTTC. It encodes CASSPAWDPRGSKNIQYF.

V and J are TRBV6-5 and TRBJ1-5; possible D gene TRBD1, 5 bases. From germline, CDR1 is MNHEY and CDR2 SVGAGI. This CDR3 has 14 residues. With 5 bases removed from V and 2 bases from J, the gap between germline ends came to 10 bases. The CDR3 DNA follows: TGTGCCAGCAGTGAGGGGAACGGCAATCAGCCCCAGCATTTT. Amino acids: CASSEGNGNQPQHF.

The chain is built from TRBV28 and TRBJ2-7; 10 bases are shared with TRBD2. This CDR3 spans 14 amino acids. CDR1 is MDHEN and CDR2 is SYDVKM in the germline V gene. V lost 5 bases to trimming and J lost 4 bases; unmatched junction nucleotides: 5. The chain's CDR3 is CASSPSGGRYEQYF. The CDR3 DNA sequence: TGTGCCAGCAGTCCTAGCGGGGGCCGGTACGAGCAGTACTTC.

This clonotype turned up a few times. This chain joins TRBV7-3 and TRBJ2-1; 10 nucleotides agree with TRBD2. The V and J ends lost 8 bases and 5 bases, in that order; junction bases with no gene match: 6. The V gene's germline CDR1 is SGHTA and CDR2 FQGTGA. The CDR3 spans 14 residues. In DNA, the CDR3 is TGTGCCAGCGGAAGCGGGGGGGCCCACAATGAGCAGTTCTTC. It yields the protein CASGSGGAHNEQFF.

This clonotype was detected only a few times. CDR3 residues: CASSPRVQGNIQYF. The CDR3 DNA reads TGTGCCAGTTCTCCGCGGGTCCAGGGAAACATTCAGTACTTC. The chain combines TRBV28 with TRBJ2-4, with D possibly called TRBD1 or TRBD2 (5 bases each). CDR1 is MDHEN and CDR2 is SYDVKM in the germline V gene. The CDR3 covers 14 residues. The ends were cut back, 9 bases at V and 6 bases at J, with 18 bases in the middle.

CDR3 coding DNA: TGCAGTGCTAGTCTTGGGACCCAAGAGACCCAGTACTTC. Encoded protein: CSASLGTQETQYF. The V call is TRBV20-1, the J call TRBJ2-5; D may correspond to TRBD1 or TRBD2 (5 bases each). Germline V gives CDR1 DFQATT, CDR2 SNEGSKA (reference sequence). Trimming cost V 3 bases and J 1 base, with 9 bases left between them. The CDR3 consists of 13 residues.

The chain couples TRBV6-1 to TRBJ1-5, with D maybe TRBD1 (5 bases). CDR3 length: 15 residues. From germline, CDR1 is MNHNS and CDR2 SASEGT. V was clipped by 0 bases and J by 4 bases, with 10 bases between them. CDR3 sequence: CASSEAQAVNQPQHF. In DNA form, the CDR3 reads TGTGCCAGCAGTGAAGCACAGGCAGTGAATCAGCCCCAGCATTTT.

The rearrangement uses TRBV5-1 and TRBJ2-5; D is unclear. V gave up 6 bases and J gave up 4 bases, with 19 bases separating them. This CDR3 region has 15 residues. Germline lookup yields CDR1 SGHRS and CDR2 YFSETQ. The CDR3 region has the DNA TGCGCCAGCACCTTTCGAAACCGACAAGGAGAGACCCAGTACTTC. Translated, it gives CASTFRNRQGETQYF.

The genes are TRBV29-1 and TRBJ2-1; tentatively, D is TRBD2 (7 bases). The V gene lost 3 bases and the J gene lost 0 bases, with 12 bases spanning the gap. CDR1 SQVTM and CDR2 ANQGSEA come from the germline V gene. This CDR3 is 15 amino acids long. The CDR3 loop is CSVEGAGASYNEQFF. DNA for the CDR3: TGCAGCGTTGAGGGTGCGGGGGCCTCCTACAATGAGCAGTTCTTC.

This clonotype was counted a few times. The V call is TRBV9, the J call TRBJ1-1; unclear D gene. The V gene's germline CDR1 is SGDLS and CDR2 YYNGEE. There are 12 residues in the CDR3. Trimming took 0 bases from V and 6 from J, leaving 6 bases between them. Here the CDR3 reads CASSVDGAEAFF. The CDR3 DNA reads TGTGCCAGCAGCGTAGATGGGGCTGAAGCTTTCTTT.

The V gene is TRBV6-1, the J gene TRBJ2-6; the D gene is possibly TRBD1 (6 bases). V shed 7 bases and J shed 0 bases, with 22 bases lying between them. Looked up from germline, CDR1 is MNHNS and CDR2 is SASEGT. This CDR3 has 19 amino acids. CDR3 sequence reads: CASTSRRDTVISGANVLTF. CDR3 sequence (DNA): TGTGCCAGCACGTCCCGCCGGGACACGGTTATCTCTGGGGCCAACGTCCTGACTTTC.

The chain uses TRBV4-1 and TRBJ2-3; tentatively, D is TRBD1 (6 bases). Germline assignment: CDR1 MGHRA and CDR2 YSYEKL. V lost 0 bases, J lost 3 bases, and 13 bases lay in between. This CDR3 comprises 16 residues. This CDR3 reads CASSQDQGSGTDTQYF. CDR3 DNA sequence: TGCGCCAGCAGCCAAGATCAGGGGTCGGGGACAGATACGCAGTATTTT.

This clonotype was recorded a few times. This chain links TRBV4-1 with TRBJ1-4, with 8 bases fitting TRBD1. The germline V gene encodes CDR1 MGHRA and CDR2 YSYEKL. With V trimmed by 3 bases and J by 3 bases, 3 bases remained unmatched. This CDR3 contains 15 residues. DNA for the CDR3: TGCGCCAGCAGCCAGGTGGGACAGGCTAATGAAAAACTGTTTTTT. It translates to CASSQVGQANEKLFF.

On this clonotype itself: An end of the junction does not agree with germline; a read error may underlie this. This chain links TRBV4-1 with TRBJ2-1; 13 positions match TRBD2. The CDR3 sequence is 14 residues long. In germline, CDR1 is MGHRA, CDR2 YSYEKL. For the CDR3, the DNA is TGCGCCAGCAGCTCACCGGGACTAGCGGGGCGGTTGTACTTC. This gives the protein CASSSPGLAGRLYF.

V is TRBV7-3 and J is TRBJ2-5; D unresolved. Trimming pared 8 bases from V and 7 bases from J, leaving 11 bases between. The CDR3 is 11 residues long. The germline gives CDR1 SGHTA, CDR2 FQGTGA. The CDR3 region has the DNA TGTGCCAGCGGCTCCCGAGTGACCCAGTACTTC. This gives the protein CASGSRVTQYF.

The chain uses TRBV20-1 and TRBJ2-7, with 9 bases aligning to TRBD1. The J call may be incorrect, as the DNA end agrees better with TRBJ2-5. This CDR3 is 15 amino acids long. Germline assignment: CDR1 DFQATT and CDR2 SNEGSKA (reference sequence). The CDR3 region is CSAMRYRGQGETQYF. The CDR3 region has the DNA TGCAGTGCTATGCGTTACAGGGGGCAGGGAGAGACCCAGTACTTC.

The chain is built from TRBV7-9 and TRBJ1-2; a possible D gene is TRBD1 (6 bases). The CDR3 loop spans 13 amino acids. The V gene's germline CDR1 is SEHNR and CDR2 FQNEAQ (reference sequence). The germline V and J ends were trimmed by 1 base and 6 bases, with 9 bases remaining between them. The CDR3 DNA is TGTGCCAGCAGCTTAGGGCCAGGGGATGGCTACACCTTC. Amino acid sequence: CASSLGPGDGYTF.

The chain couples TRBV6-5 to TRBJ2-7; D call uncertain. The CDR3 sequence is 13 residues long. V dropped 6 bases and J dropped 5 bases, with 14 bases sitting between them. Germline V gene data show CDR1 as MNHEY and CDR2 as SVGAGI. The CDR3 region is CASSNTSRNEQYF. DNA of the CDR3: TGTGCCAGCAGCAACACTTCGCGTAACGAGCAGTACTTC.

In regard to this clonotype: Sequence at one end of the junction differs from germline and may be a read error. The chain carries TRBV28 and TRBJ2-5, with a weak D call TRBD1 (6 bases). The germline V gene encodes CDR1 MDHEN and CDR2 SYDVKM. The CDR3 contains 14 residues. The CDR3: CASSDRNREEAQYF. As DNA, the CDR3 is TGTGCCAGCAGTGACCGCAACAGGGAAGAGGCCCAGTACTTC.

This clonotype was picked up a small number of times. V and J are TRBV5-1 and TRBJ1-1; 7 positions match TRBD1. Trimming took 3 bases from V and 5 from J; bases not matched to a gene: 16. The CDR3 spans 17 residues. Germline-derived CDR1 and CDR2 are SGHRS and YFSETQ. The CDR3: CASSSRGGYQLRTEAFF. DNA of the CDR3: TGCGCCAGCAGCTCCAGGGGGGGATATCAGTTGAGGACTGAAGCTTTCTTT.

This clonotype was counted ten times or more. This sequence joins TRBV5-6 and TRBJ1-4; D unclear. The germline V and J ends were trimmed by 4 bases and 4 bases, with 8 bases remaining between them. This CDR3 comprises 13 residues. Germline lookup yields CDR1 SGHDT and CDR2 YYEEEE. This CDR3 reads CASSPRINEKLFF. As DNA, the CDR3 is TGTGCCAGCAGCCCGAGAATTAATGAAAAACTGTTTTTT.

This clonotype was seen more than once but under ten times. The chain has TRBV29-1 and TRBJ2-1; possible D gene TRBD1, 6 bases. V lost 3 bases to trimming and J lost 8 bases, with 20 bases between them. The length of the CDR3 is 15 residues. Germline assignment: CDR1 SQVTM and CDR2 ANQGSEA. The CDR3 DNA reads as TGCAGCGTTGATGGCGTACCGGGACACCGCGATGAGCAGTTCTTC. Amino acid sequence: CSVDGVPGHRDEQFF.